Listed below are T cell receptor beta chains from one sample, sequenced in a study of blood T cell repertoires in COVID-19. Only in-frame clones appear in the TCRdb table, and some are missing; sequencing was by immunoSEQ multiplex PCR. The sample shows 250,000 to 300,000 clones, 80% to 90% of them seen only once. Specimen: peripheral blood. These receptors were obtained from a woman between 70 and 85 years old with COVID-19, enrolled during active disease. CDR3s include the opening cysteine and the closing phenylalanine or tryptophan. Fields, in order: CDR3 length, D gene, J gene, V gene, CDR3 protein, CDR3 DNA. The D gene is left open where the match is weak.

CDR3 length: 18
D gene: TRBD1
J gene: TRBJ2-3
V gene: TRBV6-6
CDR3 protein: CASSPRTGGLAQPDTQYF
CDR3 DNA: TGTGCCAGCAGTCCCCGGACAGGGGGCCTCGCACAACCAGATACGCAGTATTTT

CDR3 length: 15
D gene: NA
J gene: TRBJ1-2
V gene: TRBV28
CDR3 protein: CASSQGIQGYYGYTF
CDR3 DNA: TGTGCCAGCAGTCAGGGGATACAGGGATACTATGGCTACACCTTC

CDR3 length: 13
D gene: NA
J gene: TRBJ1-5
V gene: TRBV2
CDR3 protein: CASSEYGGQPQHF
CDR3 DNA: TGTGCCAGCAGTGAATATGGAGGGCAGCCCCAGCATTTT

CDR3 length: 14
D gene: NA
J gene: TRBJ1-1
V gene: TRBV14
CDR3 protein: CASSRQLMNTEAFF
CDR3 DNA: TGTGCCAGCAGCCGACAGCTCATGAACACTGAAGCTTTCTTT

CDR3 length: 14
D gene: NA
J gene: TRBJ1-2
V gene: TRBV4-2
CDR3 protein: CATRRVGSNYGYTF
CDR3 DNA: TGTGCCACCCGGAGGGTTGGCTCTAACTATGGCTACACCTTC

CDR3 length: 13
D gene: NA
J gene: TRBJ2-7
V gene: TRBV20-1
CDR3 protein: CSASPGSGYEQYF
CDR3 DNA: TGCAGTGCTAGTCCCGGGAGCGGCTACGAGCAGTACTTC

CDR3 length: 12
D gene: NA
J gene: TRBJ1-1
V gene: TRBV6-5
CDR3 protein: CASVKHLTEAFF
CDR3 DNA: TGTGCCAGCGTGAAGCACCTCACTGAAGCTTTCTTT

CDR3 length: 17
D gene: NA
J gene: TRBJ1-5
V gene: TRBV7-9
CDR3 protein: CASSKQPFGGLDQPQHF
CDR3 DNA: TGTGCCAGCAGCAAACAGCCGTTCGGGGGGCTCGATCAGCCCCAGCATTTT

CDR3 length: 14
D gene: NA
J gene: TRBJ1-5
V gene: TRBV23-1
CDR3 protein: CASSQSFLNQPQHF
CDR3 DNA: TGCGCCAGCAGTCAATCTTTTCTCAATCAGCCCCAGCATTTT

CDR3 length: 14
D gene: NA
J gene: TRBJ2-1
V gene: TRBV6-1
CDR3 protein: CASRPHTSLNEQFF
CDR3 DNA: TGTGCCAGCAGACCTCACACTAGCCTCAATGAGCAGTTCTTC

CDR3 length: 15
D gene: NA
J gene: TRBJ2-5
V gene: TRBV24-1
CDR3 protein: CATSKAGQAQETQYF
CDR3 DNA: TGTGCCACCAGTAAGGCAGGGCAGGCACAAGAGACCCAGTACTTC

CDR3 length: 15
D gene: NA
J gene: TRBJ1-4
V gene: TRBV10-3
CDR3 protein: CAISESGHENEKLFF
CDR3 DNA: TGTGCCATCAGTGAGTCGGGACACGAGAATGAAAAACTGTTTTTT

CDR3 length: 16
D gene: NA
J gene: TRBJ2-2
V gene: TRBV25-1
CDR3 protein: CASSAYTGRRTGELFF
CDR3 DNA: TGTGCCAGCAGTGCCTATACAGGGAGAAGAACCGGGGAGCTGTTTTTT

CDR3 length: 16
D gene: NA
J gene: TRBJ1-1
V gene: TRBV4-2
CDR3 protein: CASSQEEDGSNTEAFF
CDR3 DNA: TGTGCCAGCAGCCAAGAAGAGGATGGATCAAACACTGAAGCTTTCTTT